These T cell receptor beta chains were read from a single sample in a study of PD-1 blockade in classical Hodgkin lymphoma. The method was immunoSEQ multiplex PCR; TCRdb's version includes in-frame clones alone and lacks a portion of them. This table has tens of thousands of clones, about 77% appearing once. The material sequenced was peripheral blood mononuclear cells (PBMCs), taken at baseline. The receptor source for this set is a human donor with classical Hodgkin lymphoma. Each CDR3 is given with its conserved first and last residue. The order of the fields is D gene, J gene, V gene, clone size, CDR3 protein, CDR3 DNA. The D gene is left open where the match is weak. Size is omitted from some rows. Given values are once, few, many or a class for expanded clones.

>TRBD1|TRBJ1-1|TRBV4-3|NA
CASKLTWGQGRTEAFF
TGCGCCAGCAAATTAACCTGGGGACAGGGGCGAACTGAAGCTTTCTTT
>NA|TRBJ2-1|TRBV2|few
CASSLSQWQFF
TGTGCCAGCAGCCTCTCGCAGTGGCAGTTCTTC
>NA|TRBJ1-5|TRBV27|NA
CASSLGQGLQPQHF
TGTGCCAGCAGTTTAGGGCAGGGGCTTCAGCCCCAGCATTTT
>NA|TRBJ2-7|TRBV6-5|NA
CASSNAGPYEQYF
TGTGCCAGCAGCAACGCGGGCCCCTACGAGCAGTACTTC
>NA|TRBJ2-5|TRBV6-6|NA
CASSYLQEETQYF
TGTGCCAGCAGTTACCTTCAAGAAGAGACCCAGTACTTC
>TRBD2|TRBJ2-1|TRBV27|NA
CASSFLTGGYNEQFF
TGTGCCAGCAGTTTTTTGACGGGGGGATACAATGAGCAGTTCTTC
>NA|TRBJ2-3|TRBV4-2|once
CASSRQLRAGSSTDTQYF
TGTGCCAGCAGCCGGCAACTAAGGGCAGGGTCTAGCACAGATACGCAGTATTTT
>TRBD2|TRBJ2-1|TRBV4-3|NA
CASSLYGAGGSYNEQFF
TGCGCCAGCAGCCTATACGGTGCGGGAGGCAGTTACAATGAGCAGTTCTTC
>NA|TRBJ2-1|TRBV5-1|NA
CASSLDREWNEQFF
TGCGCCAGCAGCTTGGACAGGGAGTGGAATGAGCAGTTCTTC
>NA|TRBJ2-3|TRBV7-3|once
CASSLGGMGTDTQYF
TGTGCCAGCAGCTTAGGGGGGATGGGCACAGATACGCAGTATTTT
>TRBD2|TRBJ2-4|TRBV4-1|few
CASSLTLLAGGRNIQYF
TGCGCCAGCAGCCTGACACTCCTAGCGGGGGGGAGAAACATTCAGTACTTC
>NA|TRBJ1-1|TRBV5-1|NA
CASRGGALNTEAFF
TGCGCCAGCAGGGGGGGGGCCTTGAACACTGAAGCTTTCTTT
>TRBD1|TRBJ1-6|TRBV9|NA
CASSVEGALNSPLHF
TGTGCCAGCAGCGTAGAGGGGGCCTTGAATTCACCCCTCCACTTT
>TRBD2|TRBJ2-5|TRBV5-4|NA
CASSPSAGGQETQYF
TGTGCCAGCAGCCCGTCGGCGGGGGGCCAAGAGACCCAGTACTTC
>TRBD1|TRBJ1-1|TRBV9|NA
CASSPNPQGVTEAFF
TGTGCCAGCAGCCCAAACCCACAGGGGGTAACTGAAGCTTTCTTT
>NA|TRBJ2-3|TRBV4-3|NA
CASSQDWPTGTDTQYF
TGCGCCAGCAGCCAAGATTGGCCCACTGGCACAGATACGCAGTATTTT
>NA|TRBJ1-4|TRBV6-6|NA
CASSYGSVATNEKLFF
TGTGCCAGCAGTTACGGGTCCGTTGCAACTAATGAAAAACTGTTTTTT
>TRBD2|TRBJ2-3|TRBV5-4|NA
CASSTLAGGTDTQYF
TGTGCCAGCAGTACACTAGCGGGGGGCACAGATACGCAGTATTTT
>NA|TRBJ2-3|TRBV2|once
CASSVNIPPDTQYF
TGTGCCAGCAGTGTAAACATACCCCCAGATACGCAGTATTTT
>TRBD2|TRBJ2-7|TRBV6-1|NA
CASRASGGPPYEQYF
TGTGCCAGCAGGGCTAGCGGGGGGCCCCCATACGAGCAGTACTTC
>NA|TRBJ1-4|TRBV7-2|NA
CASSPDPGPEEKLFF
TGTGCCAGCAGCCCCGACCCGGGGCCGGAGGAAAAACTGTTTTTT
>NA|TRBJ2-2|TRBV29-1|NA
CSVEQNTGELFF
TGCAGCGTTGAACAGAACACCGGGGAGCTGTTTTTT
>TRBD2|TRBJ2-1|TRBV30|NA
CAWRRASGAYNEQFF
TGTGCCTGGAGACGGGCTAGCGGGGCCTACAATGAGCAGTTCTTC
>NA|TRBJ1-1|TRBV19|NA
CASLDPNTEAFF
TGTGCCAGTCTCGACCCGAACACTGAAGCTTTCTTT
>TRBD2|TRBJ2-7|TRBV5-1|NA
CASSPEGLATGNEQYF
TGCGCCAGCAGCCCGGAGGGACTAGCGACGGGCAACGAGCAGTACTTC
>TRBD1|TRBJ2-5|TRBV7-2|NA
CASSRMLGTEETQYF
TGTGCCAGCAGCCGGATGTTAGGGACAGAAGAGACCCAGTACTTC
>NA|TRBJ2-1|TRBV19|NA
CASSRSGSSYNEQFF
TGTGCCAGTAGTAGGTCCGGGAGCTCCTACAATGAGCAGTTCTTC
>NA|TRBJ2-5|TRBV7-8|NA
CASSLAKARLPETQYF
TGTGCCAGCAGCTTAGCGAAGGCGCGACTTCCAGAGACCCAGTACTTC
>TRBD1|TRBJ2-5|TRBV30|NA
CAWSRDRGQETQYF
TGTGCCTGGAGTAGGGACAGGGGGCAGGAGACCCAGTACTTC
>NA|TRBJ2-6|TRBV5-1|few
CASSLGPGANVLTF
TGCGCCAGCAGCTTGGGGCCCGGGGCCAACGTCCTGACTTTC
>NA|TRBJ1-6|TRBV4-3|NA
CASSQDTSSYNSPLHF
TGCGCCAGCAGCCAAGACACGAGCTCCTATAATTCACCCCTCCACTTT
>NA|TRBJ1-1|TRBV5-1|NA
CASSLGELNTEAFF
TGCGCCAGCAGCTTGGGGGAGTTGAACACTGAAGCTTTCTTT
>NA|TRBJ2-1|TRBV11-2|NA
CASRLSRTHNEQFF
TGTGCCAGCAGGCTTTCGCGGACCCACAATGAGCAGTTCTTC
>NA|TRBJ2-1|TRBV2|NA
CASSEEDYNEQFF
TGTGCCAGCAGTGAAGAGGACTACAATGAGCAGTTCTTC
>NA|TRBJ1-6|TRBV11-2|NA
CASSLNYNSPLHF
TGTGCCAGCAGCTTAAATTATAATTCACCCCTCCACTTT
>TRBD1|TRBJ2-7|TRBV20-1|NA
CSATGDEQYF
TGCAGTGCCACAGGGGACGAGCAGTACTTC
>TRBD1|TRBJ1-6|TRBV4-3|NA
CASSQESGRGDYNSPLHF
TGCGCCAGCAGCCAAGAGTCGGGCAGGGGGGACTATAATTCACCCCTCCACTTT
>NA|TRBJ1-1|TRBV6-6|NA
CASSYSTLVPEAFF
TGTGCCAGCAGTTACTCGACCCTGGTCCCTGAAGCTTTCTTT
>NA|TRBJ2-3|TRBV7-2|NA
CASSFGNTQYF
TGTGCCAGCAGCTTCGGAAATACGCAGTATTTT
>TRBD1|TRBJ2-4|TRBV10-2|NA
CASSVAGTGAKNIQYF
TGCGCCAGCAGTGTAGCCGGGACAGGGGCCAAAAACATTCAGTACTTC
>TRBD2|TRBJ2-1|TRBV5-8|NA
CASSWVTLAGGIDEQFF
TGTGCCAGCAGCTGGGTCACACTAGCGGGGGGGATTGATGAGCAGTTCTTC
>TRBD1|TRBJ1-4|TRBV7-7|NA
CASSSPGQGAETNEKLFF
TGTGCCAGCAGCTCCCCGGGACAGGGGGCTGAGACTAATGAAAAACTGTTTTTT
>NA|TRBJ2-7|TRBV11-2|NA
CASSPGLADEQYF
TGTGCCAGCAGCCCTGGCCTCGCGGACGAGCAGTACTTC
>NA|TRBJ2-3|TRBV5-1|NA
CASSLVPDTQYF
TGCGCCAGCAGCTTGGTTCCCGATACGCAGTATTTT
>NA|TRBJ1-5|TRBV4-1|once
CASSPYGPLSNQPQHF
TGCGCCAGCAGCCCATACGGACCTCTAAGCAATCAGCCCCAGCATTTT
>NA|TRBJ1-1|TRBV27|few
CASSLIGNTEAFF
TGTGCCAGCAGTTTAATAGGGAACACTGAAGCTTTCTTT
>TRBD2|TRBJ2-1|TRBV6-4|NA
CAIQIAGGSSYNEQFF
TGTGCCATCCAGATAGCGGGGGGTAGCTCCTACAATGAGCAGTTCTTC
>TRBD1|TRBJ1-1|TRBV29-1|NA
CSVTEGPRQGQAFF
TGCAGCGTAACAGAGGGGCCTCGACAGGGCCAGGCTTTCTTT
>NA|TRBJ2-1|TRBV27|few
CASSLSGWTGYGISNEQFF
TGTGCCAGCAGTTTATCGGGGTGGACGGGGTACGGAATCAGCAATGAGCAGTTCTTC
>NA|TRBJ1-5|TRBV6-5|once
CASSPWSRNNQPQHF
TGTGCCAGCAGCCCGTGGTCCAGGAACAATCAGCCCCAGCATTTT
>NA|TRBJ1-4|TRBV19|NA
CASSHAGRLRSEKLFF
TGTGCCAGTAGTCACGCGGGACGGCTTAGGAGTGAAAAACTGTTTTTT
>TRBD1|TRBJ2-3|TRBV7-3|NA
CASSLQGGARGDTQYF
TGTGCCAGCAGCTTACAAGGGGGCGCCCGCGGAGATACGCAGTATTTT
>NA|TRBJ2-1|TRBV7-9|NA
CASGPPSVEQFF
TGTGCCAGCGGGCCCCCTTCGGTTGAGCAGTTCTTC
>TRBD2|TRBJ2-5|TRBV7-2|NA
CASSLGLAGGARETQYF
TGTGCCAGCAGCTTAGGACTAGCGGGGGGGGCCAGAGAGACCCAGTACTTC
>NA|TRBJ2-2|TRBV11-2|NA
CASSPKRLAGPGELFF
TGTGCCAGCAGCCCCAAGAGGCTAGCTGGTCCCGGGGAGCTGTTTTTT
>TRBD2|TRBJ2-7|TRBV25-1|NA
CASRGGSSYEQYF
TGTGCCAGCCGGGGGGGGAGCTCCTACGAGCAGTACTTC
>TRBD1|TRBJ1-2|TRBV19|NA
CASTRTGNYGYTF
TGTGCCAGTACCCGGACAGGGAACTATGGCTACACCTTC
>NA|TRBJ1-1|TRBV7-2|NA
CASSTEIDTEAFF
TGTGCCAGCAGCACAGAGATAGACACTGAAGCTTTCTTT
>NA|TRBJ1-1|TRBV7-2|NA
CASSSGRRTAFF
TGTGCCAGCAGCTCGGGACGGCGGACGGCTTTCTTT
>NA|TRBJ1-1|TRBV18|NA
CASSPFAAPNTEAFF
TGTGCCAGCTCACCCTTTGCGGCGCCCAACACTGAAGCTTTCTTT